Listed here is a single TCR beta chain. Its target is not known. This CDR3 is 15 amino acids long. V was trimmed by 2 bases and J by 6 bases, leaving 16 bases between them. Germline V gene data show CDR1 as LGHDT and CDR2 as YNNKEL (reference sequence). This record belongs to a study of blood T cells in healthy people across ages. No fewer than 7 million PBMCs went into each sample. Findings and limits, study-wide: Measured against age, TCR beta diversity per million T cells decreased in a roughly linear manner.

PCR was performed a second time for 7 to 11 cycles using a sample-barcoded 5' primer and a J-beta primer mix. From the 5' RACE reads, TCRdb called clonotypes with MiXCR, one entry per CDR3 protein. This table has under 1,100,000 distinct CDR3 sequences, 25% appearing once. The same data also contributed to another study, on T cells of mothers and their children. Per that study: Over 9.5 million TCR beta CDR3 reads were obtained from each mother, and a few million from each child.

V usage is TRBV3-1 and J usage is TRBJ1-2; D gene ambiguous. The TCR sequence derives from a girl aged 2 to 10 in good health. The sequenced material came from blood. CDR3 coding DNA: TGTGCCAGCAGCCAATTCGGTGGGGTTTTGGATGGCTACACCTTC. This translates into CASSQFGGVLDGYTF.